This is a list of T cell receptor beta chains from one sample in a study of beta chain features in type 1 diabetes. Profiled with immunoSEQ multiplex PCR; TCRdb holds only in-frame clones, not every one. The sample has under 90,000 clones; roughly 34% are singletons. The specimen sequenced was stem cell memory CD4+ T cells from blood. These receptors were collected from a woman between 18 and 30 years old in good health. CDR3s include the opening cysteine and the closing phenylalanine or tryptophan. A D gene is named only where the DNA matches it firmly. Clone size is stated in some rows and not others, as once, few, many or a class when expanded.

TRBJ2-2,NA,TRBV5-1,16,NA,TGCGCCAGCAGCTTGGATCTTCCAGGCAACACCGGGGAGCTGTTTTTT,CASSLDLPGNTGELFF
TRBJ2-7,NA,TRBV5-1,15,NA,TGCGCCAGCAGCGTGGCTATGAGTGGTACCTACGAGCAGTACTTC,CASSVAMSGTYEQYF
TRBJ2-7,NA,TRBV10-3,13,NA,TGTGCCATCAGTGACAGACAGGAACTAATGGGGTACTTC,CAISDRQELMGYF
TRBJ1-2,NA,TRBV7-9,12,NA,TGTGCCAGCAGGGGGGGGGCAGCTTCTATCAACTTC,CASRGGAASINF
TRBJ2-5,few,TRBV6-6,13,NA,TGTGCCAGCAGACTAGCAGCGCAAGAGACCCAGTACTTC,CASRLAAQETQYF
TRBJ1-1,few,TRBV19,13,TRBD1,TGTGCCAGTGTAACGACAGGGAAAAAAGAAGCTTTCTTT,CASVTTGKKEAFF
TRBJ2-7,few,TRBV7-9,14,NA,TGTGCCAGCAGCTTAGAGGGGTCAGGTAGAGAGCAGTACTTC,CASSLEGSGREQYF
TRBJ1-2,few,TRBV29-1,13,NA,TGCAGCGTTGAAGAGACGACGGGATATGGCTACACCTTC,CSVEETTGYGYTF
TRBJ2-1,NA,TRBV7-6,16,TRBD1,TGTGCCAGCAGCTTAGAAGTGACAGGGGGCCGTGGTGAGCAGTTCTTC,CASSLEVTGGRGEQFF
TRBJ2-2,few,TRBV19,15,TRBD1,TGTGCCAGTAGTAGGGACAGGGTTGGGGCCGGGGAGCTGTTTTTT,CASSRDRVGAGELFF
TRBJ2-5,NA,TRBV7-9,13,NA,TGTGCCAGCAGCCCAGGACTCCAAGAGACCCAGTACTTC,CASSPGLQETQYF
TRBJ2-7,NA,TRBV6-1,15,TRBD1,TGTGCCAGCAGTGAAGCGTCGACAGGGATCTACGAGCAGTACTTC,CASSEASTGIYEQYF
TRBJ2-3,NA,TRBV5-4,16,TRBD2,TGTGCCAGCAGCTTGGACGGGAGGGCCAGGACAGATACGCAGTATTTT,CASSLDGRARTDTQYF
TRBJ2-5,few,TRBV7-2,15,TRBD2,TGTGCCAGCAGCTTCCAGCGGGGGGTTCAAGAGACCCAGTACTTC,CASSFQRGVQETQYF
TRBJ2-5,NA,TRBV5-1,14,TRBD1,TGCGCCAGCGGCTTAACAGGGGAGCTTGGGACCCAGTACTTC,CASGLTGELGTQYF
TRBJ2-3,NA,TRBV4-3,15,NA,TGCGCCAGCAGCCAAGCCGGGATGTTTATAGATACGCAGTATTTT,CASSQAGMFIDTQYF
TRBJ2-5,NA,TRBV11-2,13,TRBD1,TGTGCCAGCGAGAGGGGGCCCCAAGAGACCCAGTACTTC,CASERGPQETQYF
TRBJ1-1,few,TRBV2,14,NA,TGTGCCAGCAGTGCCAATGGGGCCAACACTGAAGCTTTCTTT,CASSANGANTEAFF
TRBJ2-3,once,TRBV9,15,TRBD2,TGTGCCAGCAGCGGGGGAGGGCTAGCGGGGAATACGCAGTATTTT,CASSGGGLAGNTQYF
TRBJ1-2,few,TRBV14,14,NA,TGTGCCAGCAGCCCGGGATCCTTCCCCCATGGCTACACCTTC,CASSPGSFPHGYTF
TRBJ2-3,few,TRBV11-3,14,TRBD1,TGTGCCAGCGGGACAGGGGTCCGGACAGATACGCAGTATTTT,CASGTGVRTDTQYF
TRBJ2-1,many,TRBV30,13,TRBD1,TGTGCCTGGGACAGGGGACACCACAATGAGCAGTTCTTC,CAWDRGHHNEQFF
TRBJ1-1,NA,TRBV29-1,12,NA,TGCAGCGTTGTACTGGGGGGGACTGAAGCTTTCTTT,CSVVLGGTEAFF
TRBJ2-3,NA,TRBV15,17,TRBD1,TGTGCCACCAGCAGAAGGGGGCTGAGTGTGGGCACAGATACGCAGTATTTT,CATSRRGLSVGTDTQYF
TRBJ1-1,NA,TRBV6-6,14,TRBD1,TGTGCCAGCAGTGTACAGGGGGTTGACACTGAAGCTTTCTTT,CASSVQGVDTEAFF
TRBJ2-5,once,TRBV6-5,13,TRBD1,TGTGCCAGCAGGGGGACAGCCCAAGAGACCCAGTACTTC,CASRGTAQETQYF
TRBJ2-1,NA,TRBV7-9,17,TRBD2,TGTGCCAGCAGCTACCCGGGACTAGCGGGAGTGGTGAATGAGCAGTTCTTC,CASSYPGLAGVVNEQFF
TRBJ2-2,few,TRBV9,16,NA,TGTGCCAGCAGCGTAGAGACCAGGGTGGACACCGGGGAGCTGTTTTTT,CASSVETRVDTGELFF
TRBJ1-2,few,TRBV7-2,15,NA,TGTGCCAGCAGCTTAGCAAAGGACAGCTCAGCGGGCTACACCTTC,CASSLAKDSSAGYTF
TRBJ2-3,few,TRBV19,15,NA,TGTGCCAGTACTGTCACCTGGCGGGAATCAGATACGCAGTATTTT,CASTVTWRESDTQYF